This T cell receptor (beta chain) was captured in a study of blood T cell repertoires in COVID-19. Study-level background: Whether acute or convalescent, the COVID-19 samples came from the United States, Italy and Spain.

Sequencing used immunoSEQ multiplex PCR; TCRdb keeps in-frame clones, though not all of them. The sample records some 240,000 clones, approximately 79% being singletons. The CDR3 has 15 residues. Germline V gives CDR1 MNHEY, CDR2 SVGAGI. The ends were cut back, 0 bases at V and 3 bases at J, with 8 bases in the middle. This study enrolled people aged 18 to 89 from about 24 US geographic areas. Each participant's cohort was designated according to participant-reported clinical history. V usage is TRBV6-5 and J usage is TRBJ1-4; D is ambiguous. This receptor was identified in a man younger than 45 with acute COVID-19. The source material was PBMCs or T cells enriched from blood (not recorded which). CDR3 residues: CASSYSPVSNEKLFF. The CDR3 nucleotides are TGTGCCAGCAGTTACTCGCCAGTGTCTAATGAAAAACTGTTTTTT.